One sample yielded the 12 T cell receptor beta chains listed below, sequenced in a study of beta chain features in type 1 diabetes. Whole-study results and caveats: A moderate, significant TCRB CDR3 shortening appeared in type 1 diabetes across four CD4+ subsets.

Their cognate antigens are unknown. The isolated RNA, all of it, was reverse transcribed, so expressed TCRB transcripts were what got sequenced. The table came from immunoSEQ multiplex PCR; TCRdb's copy has only in-frame clones and leaves some out. In the table there are 300,000 or so clones, more than 13% of which are singletons. Sequencing was carried out using naive CD4+ T cells from blood. These receptors were obtained from a man aged 25 to 45 with type 1 diabetes.

In its sample, this clone was seen a few times. The chain couples TRBV25-1 to TRBJ2-3, with a tentative D call TRBD2 (6 bases). Trimming shortened V by 3 bases and J by 7 bases, and 17 bases separated the two germline ends. Germline V gene lookup returns CDR1 MGHDK and CDR2 SYGVNS. The CDR3 spans 15 residues. In DNA, the CDR3 is TGTGCCAGCAGTGAGCGGGGACCTTATAGCTATACGCAGTATTTT. Protein product: CASSERGPYSYTQYF. Drawing the rest from reference TRBV25-1 and TRBJ2-3, the complete variable domain is EADIYQTPRYLVIGTGKKITLECSQTMGHDKMYWYQQDPGMELHLIHYSYGVNSTEKGDLSSESTVSRIRTEHFPLTLESARPSHTSQYLCASSERGPYSYTQYFGPGTRLTVL.

This clone was found a few times. The rearrangement links TRBV7-2 to TRBJ2-5, with D tentatively TRBD1 (6 bases). Germline lookup yields CDR1 SGHTA and CDR2 FQGNSA. CDR3 size: 15 residues. V lost 2 bases to trimming and J lost 1 base, with 11 bases between them. CDR3: CASSLIEGVQETQYF. CDR3 DNA: TGTGCCAGCAGCTTAATAGAGGGGGTCCAAGAGACCCAGTACTTC.

Only a few counts were recorded for this clone. This chain connects TRBV29-1 to TRBJ2-7, with 7 positions matching TRBD1. With 6 bases clipped from V and 6 bases from J, the junction kept 11 bases outside the gene matches. Per the germline V gene, CDR1 is SQVTM and CDR2 is ANQGSEA. The CDR3 is 13 amino acids. DNA for the CDR3: TGCAGCGTCAAGGACACAGGGGTTCCCGAGCAGTACTTC. Residues: CSVKDTGVPEQYF.

The chain employs TRBV5-6 and TRBJ1-2; tentatively, D is TRBD1 (5 bases). CDR3 length: 14 amino acids. The V gene's germline CDR1 is SGHDT and CDR2 YYEEEE. V was pared by 1 base and J by 3 bases, with 10 bases between. This CDR3 is CASSLQGLDYGYTF. As DNA, the CDR3 is TGTGCCAGCAGCTTGCAGGGTCTTGACTATGGCTACACCTTC. Full variable domain (rest looked up from reference TRBV5-6 and TRBJ1-2): DAGVTQSPTHLIKTRGQQVTLRCSPKSGHDTVSWYQQALGQGPQFIFQYYEEEERQRGNFPDRFSGHQFPNYSSELNVNALLLGDSALYLCASSLQGLDYGYTFGSGTRLTVV.

This clone was detected a few times. The chain has TRBV18 and TRBJ2-3; 8 bases match TRBD2. The CDR3 has 15 amino acids. CDR1 is KGHSH, CDR2 LQKENI, per germline. Germline trimming cut 1 base from V and 0 bases from J; bases unmatched to any gene: 0. CDR3 sequence reads: CASSPLAGSTDTQYF. CDR3 nucleotide sequence: TGTGCCAGCTCACCACTAGCGGGGAGCACAGATACGCAGTATTTT.

This sequence joins TRBV7-2 and TRBJ2-1; 7 nucleotides agree with TRBD2. With V trimmed by 7 bases and J by 9 bases, 12 bases remained unmatched. The CDR3 contains 14 residues. Germline V gene lookup returns CDR1 SGHTA and CDR2 FQGNSA. In DNA, the CDR3 is TGTGCCAGCACCGGAGCGGGAATGGGGTTTGAGCAGTTCTTC. As protein: CASTGAGMGFEQFF.

The genes are TRBV28 and TRBJ1-5; D not resolved. Per germline, CDR1 MDHEN and CDR2 SYDVKM. V was pared by 6 bases and J by 4 bases, with 10 bases between. CDR3 size: 13 residues. The CDR3 region is CASSPRLNQPQHF. CDR3 DNA sequence: TGTGCCAGCAGCCCGAGGTTGAATCAGCCCCAGCATTTT.

The genes are TRBV11-2 and TRBJ2-1, with 8 bases matching TRBD2. Looked up from germline, CDR1 is SGHAT and CDR2 is FQNNGV. The CDR3 has 17 amino acids. V trimming: 1 base; J trimming: 2 bases; junction bases outside the gene matches: 7. This CDR3 is CASSLGGAGATYNEQFF. CDR3 nucleotides: TGTGCCAGCAGCTTAGGGGGAGCGGGGGCAACCTACAATGAGCAGTTCTTC.

This clone was counted only a few times. The V call is TRBV5-6, the J call TRBJ2-4; TRBD1 might be the D (5 bases). Trimming cost V 2 bases and J 6 bases, with 12 bases left between them. CDR3 length equals 14 residues. The germline CDR1 and CDR2 sequences are SGHDT and YYEEEE. DNA for the CDR3: TGTGCCAGCAGCTTCAAGGGGTTAGGAAACATTCAGTACTTC. Protein sequence: CASSFKGLGNIQYF. The full variable domain, with the rest looked up from reference TRBV5-6 and TRBJ2-4, is DAGVTQSPTHLIKTRGQQVTLRCSPKSGHDTVSWYQQALGQGPQFIFQYYEEEERQRGNFPDRFSGHQFPNYSSELNVNALLLGDSALYLCASSFKGLGNIQYFGAGTRLSVL.

This clone was counted a few times. The chain joins TRBV14 to TRBJ1-5, with D uncertain. Germline-derived CDR1 and CDR2 are SGHDN and FVKESK. The V end lost 1 base, the J end lost 1 base, and 8 bases lay between the germline ends. The length of the CDR3 is 15 residues. CDR3: CASSQGTGSNQPQHF. The CDR3 DNA sequence: TGTGCCAGCAGCCAAGGGACGGGGAGCAATCAGCCCCAGCATTTT.

This clone was seen only once. The CDR3 DNA follows: TGCGCCAGCAGCTTGGACAGGGCCGAGGGGGAGCAGTACTTC. Encoded protein: CASSLDRAEGEQYF. The chain joins TRBV5-1 to TRBJ2-7; the D gene is possibly TRBD1 (6 bases). V lost 0 bases and J 7 bases, leaving 14 bases between the germline ends. The CDR3 is 14 amino acids. Germline CDR1 SGHRS, CDR2 YFSETQ.

CDR3 amino acids: CASSLEPQGQSNEQFF. CDR3 coding DNA: TGCGCCAGCAGCTTGGAACCACAGGGTCAGAGCAATGAGCAGTTCTTC. The chain carries TRBV5-1 and TRBJ2-1, with a weak D call TRBD1 (6 bases). This CDR3 spans 16 amino acids. Germline CDR1 is SGHRS and CDR2 is YFSETQ. Trimming removed 0 bases at V and 6 bases at J, with 16 bases between.